This T cell receptor (beta chain) originates from a study of blood T cell repertoires in COVID-19. Study overall: From T cells, B-cell-depleted T cells, or PBMCs came the material, which was cDNA or gDNA.

The V gene's germline CDR1 is MDHEN and CDR2 SYDVKM. Trimming removed 7 bases from V and 8 bases from J; junction bases left unmatched: 8. The CDR3 is made up of 13 amino acids. Clones were read by immunoSEQ multiplex PCR, and TCRdb kept only the in-frame ones, dropping some. Counted here are around 310,000 clones, 85% to 90% occurring once; the ten biggest clones make up roughly a tenth. Those enrolled, adults aged 18 to 89 years, came from roughly 22 US areas. Participant-given clinical history determined each cohort assignment. What the recovered Cohort 3 donors had was two negative PCRs, clearance, or symptom resolution.

The receptor was isolated from a woman in her thirties who had recovered from COVID-19. The material sequenced was PBMCs or T cells enriched from blood (not recorded which). The V gene is TRBV28, the J gene TRBJ1-2, with TRBD1 matching 9 bases. The CDR3 coding sequence is TGTGCCAGCATTAGGACAGGGGTTTGGGGCTACACCTTC. It translates to CASIRTGVWGYTF.